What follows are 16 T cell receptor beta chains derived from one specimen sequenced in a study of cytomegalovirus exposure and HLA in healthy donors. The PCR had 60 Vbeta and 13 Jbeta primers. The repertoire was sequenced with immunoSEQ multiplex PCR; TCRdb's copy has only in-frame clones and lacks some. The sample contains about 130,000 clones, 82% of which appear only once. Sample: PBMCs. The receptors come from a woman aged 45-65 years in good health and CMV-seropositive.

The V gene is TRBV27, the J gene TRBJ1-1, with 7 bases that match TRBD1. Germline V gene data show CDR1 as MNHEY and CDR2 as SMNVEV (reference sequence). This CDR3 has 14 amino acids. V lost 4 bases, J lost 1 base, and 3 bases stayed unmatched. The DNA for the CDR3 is TGTGCCAGCAGTTCGGACAGGCCGAACACTGAAGCTTTCTTT. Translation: CASSSDRPNTEAFF.

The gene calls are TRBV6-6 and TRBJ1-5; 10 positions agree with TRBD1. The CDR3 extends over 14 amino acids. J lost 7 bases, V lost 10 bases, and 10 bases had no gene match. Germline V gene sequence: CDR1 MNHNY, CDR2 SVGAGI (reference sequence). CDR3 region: CATGQGDRSQPQHF. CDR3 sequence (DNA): TGTGCCACCGGACAGGGGGACAGGAGCCAGCCCCAGCATTTT.

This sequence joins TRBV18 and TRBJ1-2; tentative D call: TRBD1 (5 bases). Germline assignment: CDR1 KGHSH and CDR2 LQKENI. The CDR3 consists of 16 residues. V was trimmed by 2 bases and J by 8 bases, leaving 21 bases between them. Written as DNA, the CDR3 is TGTGCCAGCTCACCATCGGCAGGGACTGGCGTCGGGGGCTACACCTTC. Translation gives CASSPSAGTGVGGYTF.

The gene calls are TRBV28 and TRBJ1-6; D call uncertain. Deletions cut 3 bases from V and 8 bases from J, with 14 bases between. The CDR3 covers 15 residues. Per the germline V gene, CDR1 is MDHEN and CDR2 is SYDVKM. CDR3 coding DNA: TGTGCCAGCAGTTTCCTGGGAGGAATAGATTCACCCCTCCACTTT. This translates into CASSFLGGIDSPLHF. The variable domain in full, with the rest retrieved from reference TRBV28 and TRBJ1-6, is DVKVTQSSRYLVKRTGEKVFLECVQDMDHENMFWYRQDPGLGLRLIYFSYDVKMKEKGDIPEGYSVSREKKERFSLILESASTNQTSMYLCASSFLGGIDSPLHFGNGTRLTVT.

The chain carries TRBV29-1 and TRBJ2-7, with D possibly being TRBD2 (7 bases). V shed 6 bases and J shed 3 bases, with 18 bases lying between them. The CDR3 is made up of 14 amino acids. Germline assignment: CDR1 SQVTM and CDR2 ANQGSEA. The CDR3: CSVGHGGPLYEQYF. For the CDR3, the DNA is TGCAGCGTGGGACACGGGGGGCCGCTCTACGAGCAGTACTTC.

CDR3: CASSYGTSQYF. CDR3 sequence (DNA): TGTGCCAGCAGCTACGGGACTTCCCAGTACTTC. The chain is built from TRBV7-9 and TRBJ2-5, with D tentatively TRBD2 (6 bases). This CDR3 spans 11 amino acids. The ends were cut back, 4 bases at V and 9 bases at J, with 9 bases in the middle. Germline values: CDR1 SEHNR, CDR2 FQNEAQ (reference sequence). The whole variable domain, remainder taken from reference TRBV7-9 and TRBJ2-5, is DTGVSQNPRHKITKRGQNVTFRCDPISEHNRLYWYRQTLGQGPEFLTYFQNEAQLEKSRLLSDRFSAERPKGSFSTLEIQRTEQGDSAMYLCASSYGTSQYFGPGTRLLVL.

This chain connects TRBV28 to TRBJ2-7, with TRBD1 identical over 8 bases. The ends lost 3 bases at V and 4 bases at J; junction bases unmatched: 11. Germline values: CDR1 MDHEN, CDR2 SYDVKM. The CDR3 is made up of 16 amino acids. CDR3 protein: CASSLVTGQDPYEQYF. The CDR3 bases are TGTGCCAGCAGTTTGGTGACGGGACAGGACCCTTACGAGCAGTACTTC.

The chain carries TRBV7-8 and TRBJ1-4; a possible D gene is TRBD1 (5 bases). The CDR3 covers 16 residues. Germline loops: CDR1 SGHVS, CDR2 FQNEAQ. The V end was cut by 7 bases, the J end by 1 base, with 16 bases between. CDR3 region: CASTRDFFQTNEKLFF. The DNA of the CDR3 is TGTGCCAGCACCAGGGATTTTTTTCAAACTAATGAAAAACTGTTTTTT.

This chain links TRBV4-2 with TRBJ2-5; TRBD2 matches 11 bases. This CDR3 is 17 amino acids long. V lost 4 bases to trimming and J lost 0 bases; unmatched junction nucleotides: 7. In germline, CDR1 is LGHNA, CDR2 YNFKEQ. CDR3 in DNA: TGTGCCAGCAGCCGTTTAGCGGGAGGGCGTTACCAAGAGACCCAGTACTTC. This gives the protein CASSRLAGGRYQETQYF.

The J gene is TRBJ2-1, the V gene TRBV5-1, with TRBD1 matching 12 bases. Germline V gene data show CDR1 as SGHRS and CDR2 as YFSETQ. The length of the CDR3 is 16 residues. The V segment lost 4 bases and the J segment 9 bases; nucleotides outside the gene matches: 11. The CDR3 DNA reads TGCGCCAGCAGCCCGCAGGGACAGGGGGCTTCCAGTGAGCAGTTCTTC. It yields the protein CASSPQGQGASSEQFF.

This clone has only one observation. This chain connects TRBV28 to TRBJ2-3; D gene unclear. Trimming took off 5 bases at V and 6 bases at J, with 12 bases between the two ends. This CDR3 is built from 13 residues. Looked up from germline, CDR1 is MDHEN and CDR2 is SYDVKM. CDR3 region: CASSPSGADTQYF. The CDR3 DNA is TGTGCCAGCAGTCCCTCGGGTGCGGATACGCAGTATTTT.

CDR3: CASSYDDDIEGYTF. DNA of the CDR3: TGTGCCAGCAGCTACGATGATGACATTGAAGGCTACACCTTC. The V and J genes are TRBV5-5 and TRBJ1-2; D unclear. With 3 bases removed from V and 8 bases from J, the gap between germline ends came to 17 bases. The CDR3 has 14 residues. CDR1 and CDR2 from the germline V gene are SGHKS and YYEKEE (reference sequence).

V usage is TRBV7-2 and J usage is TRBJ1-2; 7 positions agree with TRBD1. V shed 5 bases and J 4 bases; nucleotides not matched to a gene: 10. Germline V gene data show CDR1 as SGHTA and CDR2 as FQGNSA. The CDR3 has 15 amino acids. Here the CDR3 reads CASSPRDRIFYGYTF. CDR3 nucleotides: TGTGCCAGCAGCCCCCGGGACAGAATTTTCTATGGCTACACCTTC.

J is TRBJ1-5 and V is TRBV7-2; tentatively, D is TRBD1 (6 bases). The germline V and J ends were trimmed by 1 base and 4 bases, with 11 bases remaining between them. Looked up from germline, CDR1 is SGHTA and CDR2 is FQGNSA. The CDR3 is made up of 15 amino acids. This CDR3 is CASSLEGQFNQPQHF. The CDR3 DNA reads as TGTGCCAGCAGCTTAGAAGGACAGTTTAATCAGCCCCAGCATTTT. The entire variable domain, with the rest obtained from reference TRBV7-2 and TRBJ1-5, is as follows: GAGVSQSPSNKVTEKGKDVELRCDPISGHTALYWYRQSLGQGLEFLIYFQGNSAPDKSGLPSDRFSAERTGGSVSTLTIQRTQQEDSAVYLCASSLEGQFNQPQHFGDGTRLSIL.

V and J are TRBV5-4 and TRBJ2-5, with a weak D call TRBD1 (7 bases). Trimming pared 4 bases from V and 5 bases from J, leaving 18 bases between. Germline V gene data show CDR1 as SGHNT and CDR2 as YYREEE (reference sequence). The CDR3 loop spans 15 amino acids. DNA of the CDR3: TGTGCCAGCAGCCCTTCAGGGGGGCTAGATGAGACCCAGTACTTC. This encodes CASSPSGGLDETQYF.

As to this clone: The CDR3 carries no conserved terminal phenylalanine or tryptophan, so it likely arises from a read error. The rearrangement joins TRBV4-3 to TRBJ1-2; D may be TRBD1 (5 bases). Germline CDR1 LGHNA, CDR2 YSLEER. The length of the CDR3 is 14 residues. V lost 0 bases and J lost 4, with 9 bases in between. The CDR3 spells CASSQDTGLYGYTL. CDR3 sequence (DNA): TGCGCCAGCAGCCAAGATACAGGCCTCTATGGCTACACCCTC.